This T cell receptor beta chain was identified during a study of blood T cells in healthy people across ages. This CDR3 is built from 14 residues. Deletions cut 1 base from V and 2 bases from J, with 11 bases between. Germline V CDR1 and CDR2: DFQATT, SNEGSKA (reference sequence). A J-beta primer mix and a sample-barcoded 5' primer were used in a second PCR of about 7 to 12 cycles. TCRdb reprocessed the 5' RACE reads with MiXCR, giving one entry per CDR3 protein. The data show fewer than 900,000 distinct CDR3 sequences, roughly two fifths seen once. Sequencing was carried out using blood. V usage is TRBV20-1 and J usage is TRBJ2-5, with D uncertain. This TCR was sampled from a woman aged 60-75 years in good health. CDR3 in amino acids: CSARGSTGQETQYF. CDR3 DNA: TGCAGTGCTAGAGGGTCGACTGGACAAGAGACCCAGTACTTC.